These T cell receptor beta chains were read from a single sample in a study of cytomegalovirus exposure and HLA in healthy donors. Using immunoSEQ multiplex PCR, the repertoire was profiled, and TCRdb retains in-frame clones only, with some absent. The repertoire holds about 110,000 clones, with approximately 89% as singletons. Sequencing used PBMCs. The origin of the receptors is a woman aged 18-29 years in good health and CMV-seronegative. Both conserved end residues are part of each CDR3. D genes are given only for firm matches. The size of a clone is reported for some rows only, either as once, few or many, or as a class for expanded clones.

>TRBD1|TRBJ1-2|TRBV6-4|NA
TGTGCCAGCAGTGACCAGACAGGGGGTAACTATGGCTACACCTTC
CASSDQTGGNYGYTF
>TRBD1|TRBJ1-3|TRBV30|NA
TGTGCCTGGAGTGTATGGCGGGGACAGCCGTCTGGAAACACCATATATTTT
CAWSVWRGQPSGNTIYF
>NA|TRBJ1-4|TRBV9|NA
TGTGCCAGCAGCGTAGATTGGGGGCTGGAAAAACTGTTTTTT
CASSVDWGLEKLFF
>NA|TRBJ2-1|TRBV30|NA
TGTGCCTGGAGTTTACTAGGGCTAGCCAAAATGTCCAATGAGCAGTTCTTC
CAWSLLGLAKMSNEQFF
>NA|TRBJ2-4|TRBV5-4|NA
TGTGCCAGCAGCTCGGGTTTTGCTAGCCAGGAAGCCAAAAACATTCAGTACTTC
CASSSGFASQEAKNIQYF
>NA|TRBJ1-2|TRBV28|few
TGTGCCAGCAGTTTCAGGGCCTATGGCTACACCTTC
CASSFRAYGYTF
>TRBD2|TRBJ2-3|TRBV9|NA
TGTGCCAGCAGCGTAGGCGGGGGGAGGGAAGCGTTCGATACGCAGTATTTT
CASSVGGGREAFDTQYF
>NA|TRBJ2-1|TRBV5-4|NA
TGTGCCAGCAGCTGGGCAGGGGTCGATGAGCAGTTCTTC
CASSWAGVDEQFF
>TRBD1|TRBJ1-1|TRBV7-2|NA
TGTGCCAGCAGCCCTCATTCGGGACAGGGGATGCGTGAAGCTTTCTTT
CASSPHSGQGMREAFF
>NA|TRBJ2-7|TRBV30|NA
TGTGCCTGGAGTATTAAGGGAGGGGGCTACGAGCAGTACTTC
CAWSIKGGGYEQYF
>TRBD2|TRBJ2-1|TRBV7-3|NA
TGTGCCAGCAGCTTATTTAGCGGGAATGAGCAGTTCTTC
CASSLFSGNEQFF
>NA|TRBJ2-7|TRBV1|NA
TGCACCAGCAGCCAAGGGATAGCTCGGGACAGGAGCTCCTACGAGCAGTACTTC
CTSSQGIARDRSSYEQYF
>NA|TRBJ1-3|TRBV30|NA
TGTGCCTGGAGTTGGACAGCTGGAAACACCATATATTTT
CAWSWTAGNTIYF
>NA|TRBJ1-4|TRBV14|few
TGTGCCAGCAGCCAAGGTCTATTCGGTGAAAAACTGTTTTTT
CASSQGLFGEKLFF
>TRBD1|TRBJ1-2|TRBV2|NA
TGTGCCAGCAGTGTACCTCTGACAGGGGATAACTATGGCTACACCTTC
CASSVPLTGDNYGYTF
>TRBD1|TRBJ1-2|TRBV2|NA
TGTGCCAGCAGCCGACAGGGAGATAACTATGGCTACACCTTC
CASSRQGDNYGYTF
>NA|TRBJ2-3|TRBV7-6|NA
TGTGCCAGCACCCAACACGGAGGATTTACAGATACGCAGTATTTT
CASTQHGGFTDTQYF
>NA|TRBJ1-1|TRBV5-1|NA
TGCGCCAGCAGCCGTACCCCGGGGGGCGACACTGAAGCTTTCTTT
CASSRTPGGDTEAFF
>NA|TRBJ2-7|TRBV6-5|NA
TGTGCCAGCGGGGACACCTTCTCCTACGAGCAGTACTTC
CASGDTFSYEQYF
>TRBD1|TRBJ2-1|TRBV4-2|NA
TGTGCCAGCAGCCAAGGGGACAGGGAGTCCAATGAGCAGTTCTTC
CASSQGDRESNEQFF
>NA|TRBJ1-3|TRBV18|NA
TGTGCCAGCTCGCGACAGGCCGGCGGAAACACCATATATTTT
CASSRQAGGNTIYF
>TRBD2|TRBJ2-3|TRBV28|NA
TGTGCCAGCAGTTGGGGACTAGCGGGTGTAATAGATACGCAGTATTTT
CASSWGLAGVIDTQYF
>NA|TRBJ1-4|TRBV28|NA
TGTGCCAGCAGAACCGGGACACATCTGTTTTTT
CASRTGTHLFF